One sample yielded the 24 T cell receptor beta chains listed below, sequenced in a study of shared clonotypes between healthy human individuals. Only in-frame clones appear in the TCRdb table, and some are missing; sequencing was by immunoSEQ multiplex PCR. The repertoire holds some 450,000 clones, with around 77% as singletons. What was sequenced was PBMCs. All receptors derive from a middle-aged woman in good health. Some clones in this sample may be carry-over from other donors' samples.

The rearrangement joins TRBV6-1 to TRBJ1-5, with 9 bases lining up with TRBD1. Germline V CDR1 and CDR2: MNHNS, SASEGT. J lost 5 bases, V lost 8 bases, and 4 bases had no gene match. The CDR3 contains 13 residues. CDR3 loop: CASRGQGHQPQHF. The CDR3 DNA reads TGTGCCAGCCGGGGACAGGGACATCAGCCCCAGCATTTT.

The chain links TRBV5-1 to TRBJ1-5; TRBD1 aligns across 10 bases. This CDR3 region has 17 residues. The germline gives CDR1 SGHRS, CDR2 YFSETQ. The junction had 11 bases not matched to a gene; V was cut back by 8 bases and J by 0 bases. The CDR3 region has the DNA TGCGCCAGTAGCACGGGACAGGGGTATTATAGCAATCAGCCCCAGCATTTT. It encodes CASSTGQGYYSNQPQHF.

This clone was observed at least ten times. The V gene is TRBV13, the J gene TRBJ1-2, with D uncertain. The V and J ends lost 0 bases and 4 bases respectively, with 12 bases between them. In germline, CDR1 is PRHDT, CDR2 FYEKMQ (reference sequence). The CDR3 spans 15 residues. The chain's CDR3 is CASSLGRASSYGYTF. DNA of the CDR3: TGTGCCAGCAGCTTAGGCCGCGCGTCGTCCTATGGCTACACCTTC. The full variable domain, with the rest looked up from reference TRBV13 and TRBJ1-2, is AAGVIQSPRHLIKEKRETATLKCYPIPRHDTVYWYQQGPGQDPQFLISFYEKMQSDKGSIPDRFSAQQFSDYHSELNMSSLELGDSALYFCASSLGRASSYGYTFGSGTRLTVV.

The chain has TRBV15 and TRBJ2-1; no clear D. The germline CDR1 and CDR2 sequences are LNHNV and YYDKDF (reference sequence). The V end was cut by 1 base, the J end by 15 bases, with 13 bases between. This CDR3 has 12 amino acids. CDR3 residues: CATSRVGNQLFF. In nucleotides, the CDR3 is TGTGCCACCAGCAGAGTGGGCAATCAGCTGTTCTTC.

The V and J genes are TRBV6-5 and TRBJ1-2; weak D call: TRBD1 (5 bases). Trimming removed 2 bases at V and 4 bases at J, with 14 bases between. Germline V gene sequence: CDR1 MNHEY, CDR2 SVGAGI. There are 15 residues in the CDR3. CDR3 protein: CASSYAQGGGYGYTF. The CDR3 region has the DNA TGTGCCAGCAGTTACGCGCAGGGCGGTGGCTATGGCTACACCTTC.

The J gene is TRBJ2-1, the V gene TRBV7-3; D uncertain. The germline V gene encodes CDR1 SGHTA and CDR2 FQGTGA. Trimming pared 2 bases from V and 4 bases from J, leaving 12 bases between. This CDR3 spans 15 amino acids. CDR3 amino acids: CASSLSGGAYNEQFF. CDR3 nucleotides: TGTGCCAGCAGCTTATCCGGCGGAGCATACAATGAGCAGTTCTTC.

CDR3 bases: TGTGCCAGCAGTTTAAGGACAGCTGAAAAACTGTTTTTT. Protein sequence: CASSLRTAEKLFF. This chain connects TRBV27 to TRBJ1-4, with D possibly TRBD1 on 6 matching bases. V lost 2 bases and J 7 bases, leaving 8 bases between the germline ends. CDR1 and CDR2 from the germline V gene are MNHEY and SMNVEV (reference sequence). The CDR3 has 13 amino acids.

The rearrangement uses TRBV4-3 and TRBJ2-3; 12 nucleotides agree with TRBD2. Germline V lookup: CDR1 LGHNA, CDR2 YSLEER. The CDR3 length is 16 residues. V lost 0 bases and J lost 7; bases outside the gene matches: 5. CDR3 coding DNA: TGCGCCAGCAGCCAAGAGGGGCTAGCGGGAGGGTATACGCAGTATTTT. It encodes CASSQEGLAGGYTQYF.

This chain connects TRBV4-2 to TRBJ2-7; possibly TRBD1 or TRBD2 for D (5 bases each). Trimming removed 5 bases at V and 1 base at J, with 15 bases between. This CDR3 is built from 15 residues. Germline assignment: CDR1 LGHNA and CDR2 YNFKEQ. The CDR3 sequence: CASSSARWGSYEQYF. In nucleotides, the CDR3 is TGTGCCAGCAGCTCCGCTAGATGGGGGTCCTACGAGCAGTACTTC.

This chain uses TRBV9 with TRBJ2-7; TRBD2 aligns across 10 bases. Germline CDR1 is SGDLS and CDR2 is YYNGEE. V shed 3 bases, J shed 2 bases, and the junction held 5 bases outside the gene matches. There are 15 residues in the CDR3. CDR3 in amino acids: CASSAGLAAPYEQYF. The CDR3 bases are TGTGCCAGCAGCGCAGGACTAGCGGCACCCTACGAGCAGTACTTC. Full variable domain (remainder filled in from reference TRBV9 and TRBJ2-7): DSGVTQTPKHLITATGQRVTLRCSPRSGDLSVYWYQQSLDQGLQFLIQYYNGEERAKGNILERFSAQQFPDLHSELNLSSLELGDSALYFCASSAGLAAPYEQYFGPGTRLTVT.

This clone was picked up a small number of times. V and J are TRBV18 and TRBJ2-1, with 12 bases fitting TRBD2. CDR1 KGHSH and CDR2 LQKENI come from the germline V gene. V gave up 2 bases and J gave up 9 bases; unmatched junction bases: 5. This CDR3 comprises 15 residues. CDR3 bases: TGTGCCAGCTCACCATCTAGCGGGAGGGCCGGTGAGCAGTTCTTC. Translation gives CASSPSSGRAGEQFF.

Here the CDR3 reads CAWRGLAGGGGDTQYF. CDR3 sequence (DNA): TGTGCCTGGAGGGGACTAGCGGGAGGAGGAGGGGATACGCAGTATTTT. The gene calls are TRBV30 and TRBJ2-3; 15 bases match TRBD2. This CDR3 contains 16 residues. Germline CDR1 and CDR2: GTSNPN and SVGIG (reference sequence). With V trimmed by 3 bases and J by 6 bases, 7 bases remained unmatched.

CDR3 in DNA: TGTGCCAGCAGTCCCGGACAGCTCCCCTCCGGCTACACCTTC. It codes for CASSPGQLPSGYTF. The chain is built from TRBV27 and TRBJ1-2, with D possibly matching TRBD1 (6 bases). CDR1 and CDR2 from the germline V gene are MNHEY and SMNVEV (reference sequence). The length of the CDR3 is 14 residues. V was shortened by 5 bases and J by 8 bases, with 18 bases between the two germline ends.

About this clone itself: A read error may explain this, as a much larger clone is one base away. The V gene is TRBV28, the J gene TRBJ1-4, with a weak D call TRBD1 (6 bases). CDR3 size: 14 residues. Germline V gene lookup returns CDR1 MDHEN and CDR2 SYDVKM. In nucleotides, the CDR3 is TGTGCCAGCAGTCTACAGGGCCTCAATGAAAAACCGTTTTTT. It translates to CASSLQGLNEKPFF.

This sequence joins TRBV30 and TRBJ2-3, with 7 bases lining up with TRBD1. Per the germline V gene, CDR1 is GTSNPN and CDR2 is SVGIG (reference sequence). Losses at the gene ends were 4 bases for V and 4 bases for J; bases not matched to a gene: 5. CDR3 length: 13 amino acids. The DNA of the CDR3 is TGTGCCTGGACGACAGGGACGGCAGATACGCAGTATTTT. This gives the protein CAWTTGTADTQYF.

V and J are TRBV7-9 and TRBJ1-1; 7 positions match TRBD1. The trim removed 2 bases at V and 4 bases at J, leaving 7 bases unmatched. Germline loops: CDR1 SEHNR, CDR2 FQNEAQ (reference sequence). The CDR3 extends over 15 amino acids. CDR3 bases: TGTGCCAGCAGCTTAACAGGGGATGGGGGCACTGAAGCTTTCTTT. This codes for CASSLTGDGGTEAFF.

This clone came up a few times. At the DNA level, this CDR3 is encoded by other sequences in the same sample as well. The gene calls are TRBV28 and TRBJ2-7; no definite D call. V lost 6 bases and J 0 bases, leaving 6 bases between the germline ends. The CDR3 is 12 residues long. CDR1 and CDR2 from the germline V gene are MDHEN and SYDVKM. CDR3 in DNA: TGTGCCAGCAGATCGAGCTCCTACGAGCAGTACTTC. This encodes CASRSSSYEQYF.

The chain combines TRBV30 with TRBJ1-2; no reliable D call. The CDR3 is 13 residues long. The germline V gene has CDR1 GTSNPN and CDR2 SVGIG (reference sequence). V was clipped by 2 bases and J by 8 bases, with 15 bases between them. The DNA for the CDR3 is TGTGCCTGGAGTTCAAGGGCCATGAGCGGCTACACCTTC. It is translated as CAWSSRAMSGYTF.

V and J are TRBV5-4 and TRBJ2-7; 8 bases fit TRBD2. Germline CDR1 reads SGHNT; CDR2 reads YYREEE (reference sequence). V gave up 2 bases and J gave up 2 bases; unmatched junction bases: 3. The CDR3 covers 14 residues. CDR3 loop: CASSLASGPYEQYF. In nucleotides, the CDR3 is TGTGCCAGCAGCTTAGCTAGCGGGCCCTACGAGCAGTACTTC.

This clone was counted at least ten times. The gene calls are TRBV28 and TRBJ1-5; tentative D call: TRBD1 (5 bases). V shed 5 bases and J shed 9 bases, with 11 bases lying between them. The CDR3 runs 12 residues. Germline-derived CDR1 and CDR2 are MDHEN and SYDVKM. CDR3 bases: TGTGCCAGCAGTGCGGGGGGGTTGCCCCAGCATTTT. Protein sequence: CASSAGGLPQHF.

The J gene is TRBJ1-4, the V gene TRBV10-3; the D is unclear. The CDR3 length is 15 residues. The V gene lost 2 bases and the J gene lost 3 bases, with 10 bases spanning the gap. Germline V CDR1 and CDR2: ENHRY, SYGVKD. CDR3 residues: CAISEPGIPNEKLFF. The CDR3 coding sequence is TGTGCCATCAGTGAGCCGGGGATCCCTAATGAAAAACTGTTTTTT.

The J gene is TRBJ1-1, the V gene TRBV18; no clear D. The V gene's germline CDR1 is KGHSH and CDR2 LQKENI. The V and J ends lost 2 bases and 5 bases respectively, with 6 bases between them. The length of the CDR3 is 12 residues. The CDR3 nucleotides are TGTGCCAGCTCACCAATCGGGACTGAAGCTTTCTTT. Protein: CASSPIGTEAFF.

About this clone: The likely explanation is a read error, given a far larger clone one base away. The identical CDR3 is also encoded by other nucleotide sequences in the sample. The chain is built from TRBV9 and TRBJ1-4, with D possibly matching TRBD1 (5 bases). The germline gives CDR1 SGDLS, CDR2 YYNGEE. CDR3 length equals 13 residues. The CDR3 DNA reads as TGTGCCAGCAGCGTAGTGTCGGGGGAAAAACTGTTCTTT. It yields the protein CASSVVSGEKLFF.

The chain recombines TRBV21-1 with TRBJ2-1; TRBD2, as called in the table, went unchecked against the DNA. TRBV21-1 is assigned pseudogene status. The CDR3 length is 16 residues. The CDR3 here is CASSKDTGLAEIEQFF. The CDR3 DNA is TGTGCCAGCAGCAAAGACACCGGACTAGCGGAAATCGAGCAGTTCTTC.